The rows below give T cell receptor beta chains drawn from one sample of a study of OX40 agonist ivuxolimab in advanced cancers. Repertoires were generated with immunoSEQ multiplex PCR, while TCRdb's copy carries only in-frame clones and drops some. The sample lists tens of thousands of clones; 80% to 90% were seen once. The sequencing used CD4+ or CD8+ T cells sorted from blood, collected in a trial of the OX40 agonist ivuxolimab. The source is an adult with an advanced solid tumor such as melanoma, head and neck, liver or kidney cancer. The CDR3 runs from the conserved cysteine through the conserved F or W. A D gene is named only where the DNA matches it firmly. Clone size is given for some rows only: seen once, a few or many times, or a class if the clone is expanded.

CASSPSFSSRREKLFF,TGTGCCAGTAGTCCGTCCTTTTCATCCCGTAGGGAAAAACTGTTTTTT,.,TRBJ1-4,.,TRBV19
CASSNTGGPSEEKLFF,TGTGCCAGTAGTAACACAGGGGGCCCCTCGGAAGAAAAACTGTTTTTT,once,TRBJ1-4,TRBD1,TRBV19
CASSLGQGPQPQHF,TGTGCCAGTAGTCTCGGACAGGGCCCTCAGCCCCAGCATTTT,.,TRBJ1-5,TRBD1,TRBV19
CASSRGTTNTEAFF,TGTGCCAGCAGTCGGGGGACAACCAACACTGAAGCTTTCTTT,few,TRBJ1-1,.,TRBV2
CASSIDRNTEAFF,TGTGCCAGCAGTATAGACAGGAACACTGAAGCTTTCTTT,.,TRBJ1-1,.,TRBV27
CASSQETGGREQYF,TGTGCCAGCAGCCAAGAGACAGGGGGCCGCGAGCAGTACTTC,.,TRBJ2-7,TRBD1,TRBV4-2
CARSFPTGGAHDEQFF,TGTGCCAGAAGCTTCCCGACAGGGGGCGCGCACGATGAGCAGTTCTTC,.,TRBJ2-1,TRBD1,TRBV5-3
CASSLGDYGYTF,TGTGCCAGCAGCTTGGGGGACTATGGCTACACCTTC,.,TRBJ1-2,.,TRBV7-9
CASDWGGSNQPQHF,TGTGCCAGTGACTGGGGCGGTAGCAATCAGCCCCAGCATTTT,.,TRBJ1-5,.,TRBV19
CASSQEGLGLSTGELFF,TGTGCCAGCAGCCAAGAGGGCCTGGGCCTTAGCACCGGGGAGCTGTTTTTT,.,TRBJ2-2,.,TRBV4-2
CASSGREGEQYF,TGTGCCAGCAGCGGCCGGGAGGGCGAGCAGTACTTC,.,TRBJ2-7,TRBD2,TRBV5-4
CASSVPTSSGRYEQYF,TGTGCCAGCAGTGTACCCACCTCTAGCGGGAGGTACGAGCAGTACTTC,.,TRBJ2-7,TRBD2,TRBV25-1
CATSGGGDQETQYF,TGTGCCACCAGTGGGGGAGGTGACCAAGAGACCCAGTACTTC,few,TRBJ2-5,.,TRBV28
CASSRTTTNEKLFF,TGTGCCAGCAGCCGGACAACAACTAATGAAAAACTGTTTTTT,.,TRBJ1-4,.,TRBV6-5
CASSLAGEEQFF,TGTGCCAGCAGCTTAGCAGGGGAGGAGCAGTTCTTC,.,TRBJ2-1,.,TRBV11-3
CASSVDLQGYEQYF,TGTGCCAGCAGCGTGGATCTACAGGGCTACGAGCAGTACTTC,.,TRBJ2-7,.,TRBV6-1